The present TCR beta chain was sequenced within a study of T cell repertoires in cytomegalovirus infection. Study overall: Recently identified HLA-C-restricted and well-studied HLA-B-restricted CMV epitopes were used. Based on public TCR beta signatures, there were indications of CMV infection and of a matching HLA type.

This clonotype appeared many times. Antigen unknown. Study conclusions and caveats: Clonotypes of TCR beta that were HLA-C-restricted and CMV-specific dominated the ex vivo response.

Using its own MiXCR run on the reads, TCRdb lists one record per CDR3 protein. The data contain roughly 990,000 distinct CDR3 sequences, about a third of them singletons. This clonotype was sampled from a human donor in good health (CMV status not recorded). Some clones in this sample may be carry-over from other donors' samples. Sequences were derived from cultured CD8+ T cells from PBMCs, sampled from culture after CMV antigen stimulation.

The CDR3 DNA reads as TGCGCCAGCAGCCAAGATTGGGCAGGGGGCCGGTATGGCTACACCTTC. Protein product: CASSQDWAGGRYGYTF. This chain joins TRBV4-3 and TRBJ1-2; TRBD1 matches at 8 bases. Per the germline V gene, CDR1 is LGHNA and CDR2 is YSLEER. CDR3 length: 16 amino acids. Trimming took 0 bases from V and 5 from J; bases not matched to a gene: 8.